This passage covers 27 T cell receptor beta chains from one sample sequenced in a study of cytomegalovirus exposure and HLA in healthy donors. The PCR contained 60 Vbeta and 13 Jbeta primers. Sequenced by immunoSEQ multiplex PCR; TCRdb stores in-frame clones only, minus some. Of 60,000 to 90,000 clones listed, less than 85% are singletons. The material sequenced was PBMCs. These TCRs come from a woman between 50 and 59 years old in good health and CMV-seropositive.

The chain carries TRBV30 and TRBJ1-1; 9 bases agree with TRBD1. V gave up 1 base and J gave up 1 base; unmatched junction bases: 1. Germline CDR1 and CDR2: GTSNPN and SVGIG (reference sequence). This CDR3 spans 14 amino acids. CDR3 bases: TGTGCCTGGAGTGGGGGACAGGGGAACACTGAAGCTTTCTTT. It specifies CAWSGGQGNTEAFF.

This clone was seen a single time. This chain links TRBV7-9 with TRBJ2-7, with no clear D. CDR1 and CDR2 (germline): SEHNR, FQNEAQ (reference sequence). V lost 1 base and J lost 4, with 5 bases in between. CDR3 length equals 12 residues. CDR3 protein: CASSLVTYEQYF. The DNA of the CDR3 is TGTGCCAGCAGCTTAGTGACTTACGAGCAGTACTTC. Drawing the rest from reference TRBV7-9 and TRBJ2-7, the complete variable domain is DTGVSQNPRHKITKRGQNVTFRCDPISEHNRLYWYRQTLGQGPEFLTYFQNEAQLEKSRLLSDRFSAERPKGSFSTLEIQRTEQGDSAMYLCASSLVTYEQYFGPGTRLTVT.

This rearrangement joins TRBV5-1 to TRBJ2-7; the match to TRBD1 covers 8 bases. In germline, CDR1 is SGHRS, CDR2 YFSETQ. The CDR3 consists of 13 residues. Losses at the gene ends were 1 base for V and 5 bases for J; bases not matched to a gene: 2. This CDR3 is CASSLQGANEQYF. The DNA for the CDR3 is TGCGCCAGCAGCTTGCAGGGGGCGAACGAGCAGTACTTC.

V and J are TRBV7-2 and TRBJ2-1; 7 bases map to TRBD2. The CDR3 consists of 15 residues. Germline CDR1 SGHTA, CDR2 FQGNSA. V shed 5 bases, J shed 3 bases, and the junction held 7 bases outside the gene matches. The CDR3 loop reads CASSVWEGGYNEQFF. CDR3 sequence (DNA): TGTGCCAGCAGCGTTTGGGAGGGCGGCTACAATGAGCAGTTCTTC.

The table lists this clone with a few counts. This rearrangement joins TRBV2 to TRBJ2-6, with D unclear. V lost 2 bases and J lost 1, with 3 bases in between. The CDR3 spans 14 residues. Looked up from germline, CDR1 is SNHLY and CDR2 is FYNNEI. CDR3 nucleotides: TGTGCCAGCAGTGAACGTTCTGGGGCCAACGTCCTGACTTTC. It encodes CASSERSGANVLTF.

The chain recombines TRBV25-1 with TRBJ2-3; 8 bases align to TRBD2. This CDR3 comprises 15 residues. The V gene end was trimmed by 3 bases and the J gene end by 0 bases; junction bases not matched to a gene: 2. Germline V CDR1 and CDR2: MGHDK, SYGVNS. The DNA for the CDR3 is TGTGCCAGCAGTGAGAGCGGGGGTAGCACAGATACGCAGTATTTT. Translated: CASSESGGSTDTQYF.

The chain couples TRBV7-3 to TRBJ1-3; D is perhaps TRBD1 (5 bases). CDR1 is SGHTA, CDR2 FQGTGA, per germline. The CDR3 extends over 14 amino acids. V gave up 6 bases and J gave up 0 bases, with 9 bases separating them. The CDR3 reads CASSPDTSGNTIYF. CDR3 bases: TGTGCCAGCAGTCCGGACACCTCTGGAAACACCATATATTTT. Combining the CDR3 with reference TRBV7-3 and TRBJ1-3 gives the whole variable domain GAGVSQTPSNKVTEKGKYVELRCDPISGHTALYWYRQSLGQGPEFLIYFQGTGAADDSGLPNDRFFAVRPEGSVSTLKIQRTERGDSAVYLCASSPDTSGNTIYFGEGSWLTVV.

The V call is TRBV10-2, the J call TRBJ1-2; unclear D gene. Germline-derived CDR1 and CDR2 are WSHSY and SAAADI. Between the trimmed V and J ends, which lost 0 bases and 8 bases, there was a span of 10 bases. CDR3 length: 13 residues. The CDR3 nucleotides are TGCGCCAGCAGTGAGTCGGAGGGTTCCGGCTACACCTTC. Its protein is CASSESEGSGYTF.

This chain joins TRBV28 and TRBJ2-7; D may be TRBD1 (6 bases). Germline V gene sequence: CDR1 MDHEN, CDR2 SYDVKM. The V end was cut by 8 bases, the J end by 0 bases, with 14 bases between. The CDR3 has 14 residues. The CDR3 here is CASGTGQISYEQYF. CDR3 DNA: TGTGCCAGCGGAACCGGACAGATCTCCTACGAGCAGTACTTC.

In its sample, this clone was seen a few times. This chain uses TRBV6-4 with TRBJ1-1; perhaps TRBD1 as D (5 bases). Trimming took off 3 bases at V and 6 bases at J, with 17 bases between the two ends. CDR3 size: 15 residues. Germline CDR1 MRHNA, CDR2 SNTAGT. Here the CDR3 reads CASSDSGGIGAEAFF. CDR3 nucleotide sequence: TGTGCCAGCAGTGATTCCGGGGGGATTGGCGCTGAAGCTTTCTTT.

The chain joins TRBV7-2 to TRBJ2-3; TRBD2 matches 7 bases. This CDR3 has 13 amino acids. J gave up 13 bases and V 5 bases, and 12 bases lay outside the gene matches. Germline V lookup: CDR1 SGHTA, CDR2 FQGNSA. Here the CDR3 DNA reads TGTGCCAGCAGCCCGGGGGGTGGGGGGAGAGAGTATTTT. Its protein product is CASSPGGGGREYF.

The V call is TRBV4-1, the J call TRBJ1-5; D call uncertain. Looked up from germline, CDR1 is MGHRA and CDR2 is YSYEKL. The CDR3 has 15 amino acids. Deletions cut 0 bases from V and 0 bases from J, with 6 bases between. This chain's CDR3 is CASSQDRNSNQPQHF. The CDR3 DNA reads as TGCGCCAGCAGCCAAGATAGAAATAGCAATCAGCCCCAGCATTTT.

The rearrangement links TRBV30 to TRBJ1-3, with 7 nucleotides matching TRBD1. Germline CDR1 and CDR2: GTSNPN and SVGIG (reference sequence). The junction had 7 bases not matched to a gene; V was cut back by 4 bases and J by 1 base. The CDR3 is 15 residues long. CDR3 nucleotide sequence: TGTGCCTGGACCGACGTGACAGGGTCTGGAAACACCATATATTTT. This encodes CAWTDVTGSGNTIYF.

The V gene is TRBV7-3, the J gene TRBJ1-2; D uncertain. CDR3 size: 14 residues. V lost 2 bases to trimming and J lost 6 bases, with 13 bases between them. The V gene's germline CDR1 is SGHTA and CDR2 FQGTGA. The CDR3 DNA sequence: TGTGCCAGCAGCTTAGGTTTGACCGCGGATGGCTACACCTTC. Its protein is CASSLGLTADGYTF. Combining the CDR3 with reference TRBV7-3 and TRBJ1-2 gives the whole variable domain GAGVSQTPSNKVTEKGKYVELRCDPISGHTALYWYRQSLGQGPEFLIYFQGTGAADDSGLPNDRFFAVRPEGSVSTLKIQRTERGDSAVYLCASSLGLTADGYTFGSGTRLTVV.

CDR3 bases: TGTGCCAGCAGTTACAGGGAAGCCAATTCACCCCTCCACTTT. Translated: CASSYREANSPLHF. The chain uses TRBV27 and TRBJ1-6, with a possible D match to TRBD1 (6 bases). CDR3 length: 14 residues. Germline CDR1 MNHEY, CDR2 SMNVEV (reference sequence). V lost 4 bases and J lost 7, with 11 bases in between.

The V and J genes are TRBV6-5 and TRBJ2-3; tentative D call: TRBD2 (7 bases). CDR3 length: 16 amino acids. V lost 3 bases, J lost 5 bases, and 18 bases lay in between. Germline values: CDR1 MNHEY, CDR2 SVGAGI. The CDR3 nucleotides are TGTGCCAGCAGTTATAAGGGGGGGTTGGCGGGAGATACGCAGTATTTT. Translation: CASSYKGGLAGDTQYF.

The table lists this clone with a few counts. The rearrangement links TRBV15 to TRBJ1-2, with 11 bases that match TRBD1. Germline CDR1 is LNHNV and CDR2 is YYDKDF (reference sequence). The CDR3 spans 13 residues. The trim removed 5 bases at V and 8 bases at J, leaving 4 bases unmatched. CDR3 amino acids: CATSGRTGGGYTF. The CDR3 DNA sequence: TGTGCCACCAGCGGAAGGACAGGGGGCGGCTACACCTTC.

This chain links TRBV7-6 with TRBJ2-5; D is perhaps TRBD1 (6 bases). The CDR3 loop spans 15 amino acids. V dropped 1 base and J dropped 2 bases, with 11 bases sitting between them. From germline, CDR1 is SGHVS and CDR2 FNYEAQ. The CDR3 here is CASSLDRTVQETQYF. CDR3 DNA sequence: TGTGCCAGCAGCTTAGATCGGACAGTTCAAGAGACCCAGTACTTC. Full variable domain (rest looked up from reference TRBV7-6 and TRBJ2-5): GAGVSQSPRYKVTKRGQDVALRCDPISGHVSLYWYRQALGQGPEFLTYFNYEAQQDKSGLPNDRFSAERPEGSISTLTIQRTEQRDSAMYRCASSLDRTVQETQYFGPGTRLLVL.

In its sample, this clone was seen once. V and J are TRBV7-9 and TRBJ2-5; tentative D call: TRBD2 (6 bases). This CDR3 region has 10 residues. The germline CDR1 and CDR2 sequences are SEHNR and FQNEAQ (reference sequence). With 8 bases removed from V and 5 bases from J, the gap between germline ends came to 6 bases. The CDR3 nucleotides read TGTGCCAGCGGGGGGGAGACCCAGTACTTC. This encodes CASGGETQYF.

The chain has TRBV7-9 and TRBJ2-2; the match to TRBD1 covers 7 bases. CDR3 length: 15 residues. Looked up from germline, CDR1 is SEHNR and CDR2 is FQNEAQ (reference sequence). The J segment lost 3 bases and the V segment lost 5 bases, leaving 6 bases of the junction unmatched. The CDR3, as DNA: TGTGCCAGCAGCGGACAGGCTCTATACACCGGGGAGCTGTTTTTT. Its protein is CASSGQALYTGELFF.

This clone was recorded once. The V gene is TRBV28, the J gene TRBJ2-7, with TRBD2 matching over 7 bases. From germline, CDR1 is MDHEN and CDR2 SYDVKM. Unmatched junction bases numbered 7, after V lost 4 bases and J lost 4 bases. This CDR3 has 14 residues. DNA of the CDR3: TGTGCCAGCAGTTCGGGACTAACCGGATACGAGCAGTACTTC. It codes for CASSSGLTGYEQYF.

V is TRBV30 and J is TRBJ1-5; D gene ambiguous. Trimming shortened V by 3 bases and J by 4 bases, and 16 bases separated the two germline ends. Germline lookup yields CDR1 GTSNPN and CDR2 SVGIG (reference sequence). The CDR3 consists of 15 residues. For the CDR3, the DNA is TGTGCCTGGAGCCCCGGGTCTCACGGGAATCAGCCCCAGCATTTT. This sequence encodes CAWSPGSHGNQPQHF.

The V gene is TRBV29-1, the J gene TRBJ1-1; weak D call: TRBD1 (6 bases). Trimming shortened V by 4 bases and J by 11 bases, and 20 bases separated the two germline ends. The germline gives CDR1 SQVTM, CDR2 ANQGSEA. This CDR3 is built from 13 residues. The CDR3 region is CSVGTNQQGSAFF. The CDR3, as DNA: TGCAGCGTTGGAACCAATCAACAGGGAAGTGCTTTCTTT.

The J gene is TRBJ1-5, the V gene TRBV27; weak D call: TRBD1 (5 bases). Trimming left V 6 bases short and J 0 bases short, with 18 bases between. The CDR3 length is 17 residues. Germline CDR1 and CDR2: MNHEY and SMNVEV (reference sequence). The CDR3 loop is CASSQGPPDSSNQPQHF. The CDR3 DNA follows: TGTGCCAGCAGCCAAGGCCCCCCCGACAGTAGCAATCAGCCCCAGCATTTT.

In its sample, this clone was seen a few times. CDR3 sequence reads: CASNPAGGFTDTQYF. In nucleotides, the CDR3 is TGTGCCAGTAACCCCGCAGGAGGATTCACAGATACGCAGTATTTT. The chain employs TRBV19 and TRBJ2-3; possible D gene TRBD2, 5 bases. CDR1 is LNHDA, CDR2 SQIVND, per germline (reference sequence). The CDR3 length is 15 residues. V was trimmed by 7 bases and J by 2 bases, leaving 16 bases between them.

As DNA, the CDR3 is TGCGCCAGCAGCCTCCACGAGGGGACAGGTTTCAAAAAACTGTTTTTT. This gives the protein CASSLHEGTGFKKLFF. The genes are TRBV4-1 and TRBJ1-4, with 8 bases fitting TRBD1. Unmatched junction bases numbered 13, after V lost 4 bases and J lost 9 bases. The CDR3 has 16 residues. CDR1 is MGHRA and CDR2 is YSYEKL in the germline V gene.

The rearrangement joins TRBV29-1 to TRBJ2-2, with 7 positions matching TRBD2. The V segment lost 6 bases and the J segment 4 bases; nucleotides outside the gene matches: 8. Germline CDR1 SQVTM, CDR2 ANQGSEA. The CDR3 totals 14 residues. In DNA, the CDR3 is TGCAGCGTCAATCCGACTAGCCGCACCGGGGAGCTGTTTTTT. Translated: CSVNPTSRTGELFF.